Each of the 10 T cell receptor beta chains below was sequenced from the same sample in a study of spatial heterogeneity in lung cancer. TCRdb re-called the 5' RACE reads with MiXCR, one entry per CDR3 protein. The sample lists fewer than 45,000 distinct CDR3 sequences, more than 7% seen once, with 29% in the top ten. Time point meaning: sample taken at primary tumor resection. Source: PBMCs, taken at surgery. These receptor sequences come from a female donor with early-stage non-small cell lung cancer.

The J gene is TRBJ2-3, the V gene TRBV9; D gene unclear. The V gene lost 2 bases and the J gene lost 6 bases, with 13 bases spanning the gap. From germline, CDR1 is SGDLS and CDR2 YYNGEE. This CDR3 contains 14 residues. The CDR3 region is CASSVFPVGDTQYF. As DNA, the CDR3 is TGTGCCAGCAGCGTGTTCCCGGTAGGGGATACGCAGTATTTT.

This clonotype has at least ten counts. The chain has TRBV2 and TRBJ2-5; D uncertain. Germline assignment: CDR1 SNHLY and CDR2 FYNNEI. Deletions cut 7 bases from V and 5 bases from J, with 14 bases between. The CDR3 is 13 residues long. CDR3 DNA sequence: TGTGCCAGCAAAGATTGGCTGTACGAGACCCAGTACTTC. Translated: CASKDWLYETQYF.

This clonotype was counted between two and nine times. V gene TRBV29-1 combines with J gene TRBJ2-7; perhaps TRBD1 as D (6 bases). Germline V lookup: CDR1 SQVTM, CDR2 ANQGSEA. The CDR3 extends over 12 amino acids. Between the trimmed V and J ends, which lost 6 bases and 3 bases, there was a span of 12 bases. In nucleotides, the CDR3 is TGCAGCGTCCGGACAGACTACTACGAGCAGTACTTC. Protein: CSVRTDYYEQYF.

This clonotype was observed at least ten times. This chain links TRBV5-1 with TRBJ2-1; D is unresolved. The V end lost 0 bases, the J end lost 9 bases, and 10 bases lay between the germline ends. Germline V gene sequence: CDR1 SGHRS, CDR2 YFSETQ. The CDR3 contains 13 residues. The CDR3 DNA sequence: TGCGCCAGCAGCTTGGGTCCGCCGGGTGAGCAGTTCTTC. It translates to CASSLGPPGEQFF.

This chain joins TRBV2 and TRBJ2-5; a weak D match, TRBD2 (6 bases). V gave up 5 bases and J gave up 3 bases, with 10 bases separating them. Per germline, CDR1 SNHLY and CDR2 FYNNEI. The CDR3 covers 13 residues. For the CDR3, the DNA is TGTGCCAGCAGTTTCATAGCGGAAGAGACCCAGTACTTC. This translates into CASSFIAEETQYF. Using reference TRBV2 and TRBJ2-5 for the parts outside the CDR3, the full variable domain is EPEVTQTPSHQVTQMGQEVILRCVPISNHLYFYWYRQILGQKVEFLVSFYNNEISEKSEIFDDQFSVERPDGSNFTLKIRSTKLEDSAMYFCASSFIAEETQYFGPGTRLLVL.

This clonotype occurred many times. As DNA, the CDR3 is TGTGCCAGTTTCTCAATCCGGGACTCCAGCACAGATACGCAGTATTTT. Its protein product is CASFSIRDSSTDTQYF. The chain combines TRBV28 with TRBJ2-3, with a possible D match to TRBD2 (6 bases). The V end lost 9 bases, the J end lost 0 bases, and 19 bases lay between the germline ends. The CDR3 contains 16 residues. Germline V lookup: CDR1 MDHEN, CDR2 SYDVKM.

This clonotype was seen only a few times. The junction does not match germline at one end; this may be a read error. The V gene is TRBV18, the J gene TRBJ2-5, with D uncertain. Germline CDR1 reads KGHSH; CDR2 reads LQKENI. The CDR3 consists of 15 residues. This CDR3 is CASSVSGGSSETQCF. The CDR3 DNA reads as TGTGCCAGCTCCGTCAGTGGTGGGTCATCAGAGACCCAGTGCTTC. Full variable domain (rest looked up from reference TRBV18 and TRBJ2-5): NAGVMQNPRHLVRRRGQEARLRCSPMKGHSHVYWYRQLPEEGLKFMVYLQKENIIDESGMPKERFSAEFPKEGPSILRIQQVVRGDSAAYFCASSVSGGSSETQCFGPGTRLLVL.

This clonotype was detected only a few times. In DNA, the CDR3 is TGTGCCAGCACCCCCCCTATGACAGATACGCAGTATTTT. Its protein is CASTPPMTDTQYF. The chain has TRBV6-1 and TRBJ2-3; D gene unclear. Trimming pared 7 bases from V and 3 bases from J, leaving 11 bases between. Germline CDR1 and CDR2: MNHNS and SASEGT. This CDR3 has 13 amino acids.

This clonotype occurred many times. This chain connects TRBV4-2 to TRBJ1-6; no firm D call. CDR3 size: 13 residues. Germline V lookup: CDR1 LGHNA, CDR2 YNFKEQ. The germline V and J ends were trimmed by 2 bases and 4 bases, with 3 bases remaining between them. CDR3 in amino acids: CASSQRYNSPLHF. Written as DNA, the CDR3 is TGTGCCAGCAGCCAACGGTATAATTCACCCCTCCACTTT.

This clonotype was seen a handful of times. The chain has TRBV5-1 and TRBJ2-5; D is ambiguous. There are 11 residues in the CDR3. V lost 2 bases and J 8 bases, leaving 7 bases between the germline ends. Germline CDR1 and CDR2: SGHRS and YFSETQ. The DNA for the CDR3 is TGCGCCAGCAGCTTTGAGTCAACCCAGTACTTC. This gives the protein CASSFESTQYF.